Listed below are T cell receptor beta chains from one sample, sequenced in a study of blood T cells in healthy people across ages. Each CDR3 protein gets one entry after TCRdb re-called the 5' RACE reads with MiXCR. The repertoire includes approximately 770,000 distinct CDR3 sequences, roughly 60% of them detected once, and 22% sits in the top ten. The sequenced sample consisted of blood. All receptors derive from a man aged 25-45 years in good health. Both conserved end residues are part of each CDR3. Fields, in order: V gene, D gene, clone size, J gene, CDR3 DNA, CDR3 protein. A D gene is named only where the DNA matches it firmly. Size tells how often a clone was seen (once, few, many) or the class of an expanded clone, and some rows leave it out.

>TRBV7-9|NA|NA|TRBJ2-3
TGTGCCAGCAGCTCGGACAGAAACACAGATACGCAGTATTTT
CASSSDRNTDTQYF
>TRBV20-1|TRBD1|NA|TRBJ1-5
TGCAGTGCGCAACAGGGGGCGCGGGAGCAGCCCCAGCATTTT
CSAQQGAREQPQHF
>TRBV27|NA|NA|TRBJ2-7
TGTGCCAGCAGTTGGACGCGCTCCTACGAGCAGTACTTC
CASSWTRSYEQYF
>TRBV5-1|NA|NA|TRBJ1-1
TGCGCCAGCAGCGTGGCCGGCGGGGCCACTGAAGCTTTCTTT
CASSVAGGATEAFF
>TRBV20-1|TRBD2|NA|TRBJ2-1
TGCAGTGCTGTCCTAGCGGCTAGCTCCTACAATGAGCAGTTCTTC
CSAVLAASSYNEQFF
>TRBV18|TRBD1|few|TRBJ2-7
TGTGCCAGCTCACCACCGGACAGGGCCTACGAGCAGTACTTC
CASSPPDRAYEQYF
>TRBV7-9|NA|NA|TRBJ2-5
TGTGCCAGCAGCTTCGGGGGGCTCTTGGAGACCCAGTACTTC
CASSFGGLLETQYF
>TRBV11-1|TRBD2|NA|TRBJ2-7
TGTGCCAGCAGCTTAGTACCTAGCGGGAGAGAGGGGTACAATGAGCAGTACTTC
CASSLVPSGREGYNEQYF
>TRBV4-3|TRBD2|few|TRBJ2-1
TGCGCCAGCAGCCCCAGGAGCGGGAGAATCAATGAGCAGTTCTTC
CASSPRSGRINEQFF
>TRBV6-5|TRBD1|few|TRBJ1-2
TGTGCCAGCAGTCGCCGGACAGGGGAATATGGCTACACCTTC
CASSRRTGEYGYTF
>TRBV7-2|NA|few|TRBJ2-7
TGTGCCAGCAGCTTAGTGGAGGGGACTTACTACGAGCAGTACTTC
CASSLVEGTYYEQYF
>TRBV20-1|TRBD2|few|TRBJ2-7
TGCAGTGTAGAGGACCGGGACTACGGCTACGAGCAGTACTTC
CSVEDRDYGYEQYF
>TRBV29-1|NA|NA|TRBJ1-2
TGCAGCGTCCAGCTCTGGGGGGCGACAGCCCCTCATGGCTACACCTTC
CSVQLWGATAPHGYTF
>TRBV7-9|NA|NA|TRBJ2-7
TGTGCCAGCAGCTCCCGTGAAGGGGGTTCTAACGAGCAGTACTTC
CASSSREGGSNEQYF
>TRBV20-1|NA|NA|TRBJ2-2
TGCAGTGCTAGTAGTGAGGGAGGCATTGCCGCCGGGGAGCTGTTTTTT
CSASSEGGIAAGELFF
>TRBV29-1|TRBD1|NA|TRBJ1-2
TGCAGCGTGGGGGGACAGGGCGATGGCTACACCTTC
CSVGGQGDGYTF
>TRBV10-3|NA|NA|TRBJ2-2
TGTGCCATCAGTGACCCCCCCGGGCGGGGGCTTACGGGGGAGCTGTTTTTT
CAISDPPGRGLTGELFF